This T cell receptor beta chain appears in the sequencing data of a study of T-cell memory formation after mild COVID-19 (TCRdb year 2021). General notes on the study: TCR sequence clusters from the two donors were largely donor specific. In a couple of donors, T-cell clones that expanded and contracted after mild COVID-19 were followed by sequencing TCRalpha and TCRbeta repertoires longitudinally. Two young, previously healthy adult volunteers made up the cohort, one male and one female. Overall results and qualifications from the work: Balanced CD4/CD8 phenotypes were observed for clones contracting from day 15 to 85, whereas a bias towards CD4+ was observed for a second wave of clones expanding from day 15 to 37. Only a couple of mild cases were covered in the study, and larger cohorts including severe cases with pre-infection samples were considered necessary. Contracting CD4+ clones appeared mostly in the CM and EM memory subsets, whereas CD8+ clones were enriched in EMRA. Some responding clones were detected in pre-infection memory, which suggested that pre-existing cross-reactive memory T cells had joined the SARS-CoV-2 response. The second-wave clones that peaked on day 37 were not confirmed to be SARS-CoV-2 specific.

For this chain, trimming is 2 bases at the V end and 5 bases at the J end, and the number of junction bases without a gene match is 12. CDR3 length: 17 amino acids, cysteine to phenylalanine. Just CDR3 DNA is preserved here, 51 bases in frame from base 1. The germline V gene encodes CDR1 MNHEY and CDR2 SVGEGT. Ficoll-Paque density gradient centrifugation was the method used to isolate PBMCs. Notes on this clonotype: No antigen is known for it. No much larger clone is present one base from it, and per-base qualities are unavailable.

Sequencing took place on an Illumina NovaSeq 6000. Using 5'RACE with constant-segment primers, TCRalpha and TCRbeta cDNA libraries were constructed, with sample barcodes and unique molecular identifiers added in the process. Trizol reagent was used to extract RNA from every sample. The libraries were amplified in two PCR steps, and the second step added a second sample barcode and Illumina TruSeq adapters. Sequencing of the libraries was done on an Illumina NovaSeq, producing 2 x 150 bp paired-end reads. As for the original processing: Reads were demultiplexed and collapsed into UMI-guided consensus sequences with migec v1.2.7. Using mixcr v2.1.11, the UMI consensuses were aligned to TRA and TRB V and J templates and assembled into clonotypes. Clonotypes were classified as expanded or contracted when called significant by both edgeR and NoisET, with noise models trained on biological replicates. For edgeR calls, a false discovery rate-adjusted p below 0.01 and a log2 fold-change threshold of 1 were applied. As an exploratory analysis of dynamics, max-normalized trajectories of the 1000 most abundant clonotypes were examined by PCA with hierarchical clustering. The CD4 or CD8 phenotype of responding clones was assigned using the separately sequenced CD4+ and CD8+ repertoires. Using fastp at Q25 and MiXCR, TCRdb reprocessed the public reads and kept productive beta chains. Each entry is one CDR3 protein sequence, shown with its most common DNA and genes. Clone size and V and J calls follow TCRdb, not the original study. This sample has 360,000 or so distinct CDR3 sequences in its table, and 25% to 30% of those were observed once. Approximately 15% of the sample lies in the top ten.

Sequencing was done on a sample of PBMCs or a T cell subset sorted from them (not recorded which). This clonotype was sampled from an adult woman who had mild COVID-19 (a few samples of this study predate the infection). The sample titles of this study are shuffled in the database, so cell type and time point are left out; the donor was told from shared clones. The sequence is built from TRBV6-2 or TRBV6-3 and TRBJ2-7; TRBD2 fits 10 bases in the junction. The CDR3 has the sequence CASSYSRIDLAGDEQYF. The nucleotide sequence is TGTGCCAGCAGTTACAGCAGGATCGATCTAGCGGGAGACGAGCAGTACTTC.